This entry concerns a single T cell receptor (beta chain). The germline V and J ends were trimmed by 7 bases and 4 bases, with 14 bases remaining between them. The germline gives CDR1 MDHEN, CDR2 SYDVKM. This CDR3 contains 14 residues. This record comes from a study of human T cells and chemical hapten exposure. Study-wide context: Patch testing was performed with 0.01% DPC on the upper back, with reading at 6 days.

In the source study's methods: 100,000 or so TCRs per sample was the median, with a range of roughly 23,224 to 750,000. TCRdb re-called the RACE reads with MiXCR, one entry per CDR3 protein. The V and J calls come from TCRdb's annotation, not from the publication. Of around 110,000 distinct CDR3 sequences in the sample, about 11% are singletons; the top ten hold roughly 2.3%. Noted time point: patch test 3, about 24 weeks after DPC sensitization. As for treatment: therapeutic diphenylcyclopropenone sensitization with weekly scalp DPC. People who gave samples had alopecia, were 18 to 70 years old, and were suitable for DPC. Total RNA was isolated from unfractionated whole blood.

This receptor was identified in a woman aged 45-60 years with alopecia areata. Some clones in this sample may be carry-over from other donors' samples. The starting material was whole blood, obtained in connection with sensitization to the hapten diphenylcyclopropenone (DPC). This chain uses TRBV28 with TRBJ1-5; weak D call: TRBD1 (5 bases). Here the CDR3 DNA reads TGTGCCAGCAAGGGACCGGGGGGAAATCAGCCCCAGCATTTT. Amino acid sequence: CASKGPGGNQPQHF.